This T cell receptor beta chain was sequenced for a study of metastatic and nonmetastatic thyroid tumors (TCRdb year 2020). At the level of the whole study: For patients with malignant and with benign thyroid disease, the researchers compared repertoires between peripheral blood samples and tumor or nodule tissue samples. What the authors observed across the whole study: In both blood and tumor samples, malignant tumors were reported to have significantly higher TCR beta diversity than benign nodules.

This clone is medium-sized (0.01 to 0.1%). Its target antigen remains unknown. It has no much larger one-base neighbor in the sample; base qualities were not kept. Library preparation used PCR. Sequencing took place on an Illumina HiSeq 4000. High-throughput sequencing was used to profile the CDR3 region of the TCR beta-chain in every patient. In the source study's methods: The researchers built a classifier to tell apart papillary thyroid cancer patients with distant metastasis, based on CDR3 differences among clinicopathological groups. The Shannon index was used to measure repertoire diversity, and the Morisita-Horn index was used to measure how similar tumor and blood repertoires were. In-frame beta chains were kept once TCRdb had trimmed the public reads at Q25 with fastp and called clones with MiXCR. TCRdb's processing, not the authors', yielded these V and J calls. The sample includes 20,000 to 25,000 clones, with approximately 23% observed a single time. In total, the top ten clones hold about 12% of the sample.

Reading the germline V gene (reference sequence) gives CDR1 DFQATT and CDR2 SNEGSKA. V and J are truncated by 1 base and 1 base respectively, leaving an intervening sequence of 10 bases. The CDR3 runs 14 residues from the cysteine to the phenylalanine. The kept DNA is CDR3 alone, 42 bases in frame from the first base. No treatment had been received by any patient before thyroid surgery. Using T-cell receptor beta sequencing, the researchers looked back retrospectively at clinical samples from patients, gathered between about 2012 and 2019. This sequence uses TRBV20-1 and TRBJ1-1, and possibly TRBD1, on 6 matching bases. This receptor was taken from a female donor with papillary thyroid cancer or a benign thyroid nodule (not recorded which). Some clones in this sample may be carry-over from other donors' samples. The sample comprised tumor tissue. This receptor carries the CDR3 CSARAGQPNTEAFF. The DNA reads as follows: TGCAGTGCTAGAGCAGGACAGCCGAACACTGAAGCTTTCTTT.